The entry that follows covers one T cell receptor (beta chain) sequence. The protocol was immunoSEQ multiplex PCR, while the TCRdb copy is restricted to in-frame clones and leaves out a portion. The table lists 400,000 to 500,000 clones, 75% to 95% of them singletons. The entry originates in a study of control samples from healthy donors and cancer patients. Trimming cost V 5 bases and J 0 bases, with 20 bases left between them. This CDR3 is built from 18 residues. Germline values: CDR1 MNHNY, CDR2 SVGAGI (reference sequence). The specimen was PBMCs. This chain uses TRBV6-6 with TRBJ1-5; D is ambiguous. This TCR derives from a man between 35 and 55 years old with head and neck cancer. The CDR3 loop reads CASSRRTQGPYSNQPQHF. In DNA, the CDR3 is TGTGCCAGCAGTCGTCGGACTCAAGGGCCTTATAGCAATCAGCCCCAGCATTTT.